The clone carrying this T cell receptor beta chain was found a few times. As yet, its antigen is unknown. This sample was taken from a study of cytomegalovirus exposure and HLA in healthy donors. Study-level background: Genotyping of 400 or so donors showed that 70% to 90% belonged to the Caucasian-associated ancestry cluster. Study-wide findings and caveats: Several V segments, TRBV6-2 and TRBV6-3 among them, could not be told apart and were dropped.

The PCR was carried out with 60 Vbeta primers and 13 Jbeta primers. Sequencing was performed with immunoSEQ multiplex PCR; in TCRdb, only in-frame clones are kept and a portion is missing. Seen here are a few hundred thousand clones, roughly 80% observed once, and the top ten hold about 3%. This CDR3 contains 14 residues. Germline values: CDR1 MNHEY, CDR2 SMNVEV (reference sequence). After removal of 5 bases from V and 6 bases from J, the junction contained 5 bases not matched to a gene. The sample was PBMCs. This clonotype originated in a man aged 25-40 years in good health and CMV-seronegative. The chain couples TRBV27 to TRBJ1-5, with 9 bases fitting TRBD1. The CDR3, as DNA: TGTGCCAGCAGTCTGGGGACAGGGTTTCAGCCCCAGCATTTT. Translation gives CASSLGTGFQPQHF.